What follows are 29 T cell receptor beta chains derived from one specimen sequenced in a study of cytomegalovirus exposure and HLA in healthy donors. PCR involved 60 Vbeta and 13 Jbeta primers. Using immunoSEQ multiplex PCR, the repertoire was profiled, and TCRdb retains in-frame clones only, with some absent. The sample is made up of under 130,000 clones, and the top ten hold around 0.6% of it. Sequencing was carried out using PBMCs. Receptors were obtained from a middle-aged man in good health and CMV-seronegative.

This chain joins TRBV5-5 and TRBJ1-2; a possible D gene is TRBD1 (5 bases). The CDR3 runs 15 residues. Germline assignment: CDR1 SGHKS and CDR2 YYEKEE (reference sequence). V was shortened by 7 bases and J by 0 bases, with 16 bases between the two germline ends. The CDR3 loop reads CASGGDLSSNYGYTF. In nucleotides, the CDR3 is TGTGCCAGCGGAGGGGACCTGAGCTCTAACTATGGCTACACCTTC. Supplemented by reference TRBV5-5 and TRBJ1-2, the full variable domain reads DAGVTQSPTHLIKTRGQQVTLRCSPISGHKSVSWYQQVLGQGPQFIFQYYEKEERGRGNFPDRFSARQFPNYSSELNVNALLLGDSALYLCASGGDLSSNYGYTFGSGTRLTVV.

The chain carries TRBV5-1 and TRBJ1-1; 7 bases line up with TRBD1. V trimming: 4 bases; J trimming: 0 bases; junction bases outside the gene matches: 12. The CDR3 loop spans 17 amino acids. The germline V gene encodes CDR1 SGHRS and CDR2 YFSETQ. The CDR3 DNA reads as TGCGCCAGCAGCACCCACCTACGGACAGGCCTGAACACTGAAGCTTTCTTT. It codes for CASSTHLRTGLNTEAFF.

The chain links TRBV29-1 to TRBJ2-7, with 7 bases identical to TRBD1. CDR3 size: 11 residues. J gave up 3 bases and V 7 bases, and 3 bases lay outside the gene matches. CDR1 and CDR2 from the germline V gene are SQVTM and ANQGSEA. CDR3 protein: CSAGQDYEQYF. The CDR3 DNA reads as TGCAGCGCCGGACAGGACTACGAGCAGTACTTC.

V and J are TRBV5-4 and TRBJ1-2, with 10 bases identical to TRBD1. Germline CDR1 and CDR2: SGHNT and YYREEE (reference sequence). Losses at the gene ends were 2 bases for V and 6 bases for J; bases not matched to a gene: 7. CDR3 length equals 15 residues. The CDR3 region has the DNA TGTGCCAGCAGCTTAAGGACAGGGGGATCCAATGGCTACACCTTC. Protein product: CASSLRTGGSNGYTF.

The V and J genes are TRBV2 and TRBJ1-1; possible D gene TRBD1, 5 bases. The CDR3 is 13 amino acids. V lost 8 bases, J lost 3 bases, and 13 bases lay in between. The germline V gene encodes CDR1 SNHLY and CDR2 FYNNEI. As DNA, the CDR3 is TGTGCCAGCGAACAGGCGGGGGACACTGAAGCTTTCTTT. It codes for CASEQAGDTEAFF.

The V call is TRBV15, the J call TRBJ1-5; TRBD1 matches at 8 bases. The CDR3 is 15 residues long. The V gene's germline CDR1 is LNHNV and CDR2 YYDKDF (reference sequence). J lost 4 bases, V lost 2 bases, and 4 bases had no gene match. In nucleotides, the CDR3 is TGTGCCACCAGCAGATCAAGACAGGGGAATCAGCCCCAGCATTTT. Protein sequence: CATSRSRQGNQPQHF.

The chain employs TRBV9 and TRBJ1-3; 9 nucleotides match TRBD1. J was trimmed by 7 bases and V by 2 bases; bases with no gene match: 4. The CDR3 extends over 14 amino acids. CDR1 SGDLS and CDR2 YYNGEE come from the germline V gene. The CDR3: CASSVDRGDNTIYF. Here the CDR3 DNA reads TGTGCCAGCAGCGTGGACAGGGGTGACAACACCATATATTTT. Drawing the rest from reference TRBV9 and TRBJ1-3, the complete variable domain is DSGVTQTPKHLITATGQRVTLRCSPRSGDLSVYWYQQSLDQGLQFLIQYYNGEERAKGNILERFSAQQFPDLHSELNLSSLELGDSALYFCASSVDRGDNTIYFGEGSWLTVV.

This chain uses TRBV14 with TRBJ2-5; 14 bases map to TRBD2. V dropped 3 bases and J dropped 7; count of bases not matched to a gene: 7. The CDR3 extends over 16 amino acids. CDR1 and CDR2 (germline): SGHDN, FVKESK. For the CDR3, the DNA is TGTGCCAGCAGCCACCCCGGGACTAGCGGGAGCGCGACCCAGTACTTC. Translation gives CASSHPGTSGSATQYF.

This sequence joins TRBV19 and TRBJ2-4; 9 nucleotides line up with TRBD2. CDR3 length: 18 residues. The V and J ends lost 4 bases and 3 bases, in that order; junction bases with no gene match: 13. The germline gives CDR1 LNHDA, CDR2 SQIVND (reference sequence). CDR3 nucleotide sequence: TGTGCCAGTAGTACTAGCGGGGTCGGAGACGTGGGCAAAAACATTCAGTACTTC. Translated, it gives CASSTSGVGDVGKNIQYF.

V is TRBV4-3 and J is TRBJ2-5; 7 positions agree with TRBD2. This CDR3 is 15 amino acids long. J gave up 2 bases and V 5 bases, and 8 bases lay outside the gene matches. The germline V gene has CDR1 LGHNA and CDR2 YSLEER. The CDR3 region is CASSGERDPQETQYF. DNA of the CDR3: TGCGCCAGCAGCGGAGAGCGGGACCCACAAGAGACCCAGTACTTC.

This chain links TRBV5-1 with TRBJ2-7; TRBD2 is a possible D gene (5 bases). The CDR3 runs 14 residues. Trimming left V 4 bases short and J 2 bases short, with 13 bases between. Germline loops: CDR1 SGHRS, CDR2 YFSETQ. CDR3 nucleotide sequence: TGCGCCAGCAGCACCGGTGGAGGTGCCTACGAGCAGTACTTC. Protein: CASSTGGGAYEQYF.

The chain carries TRBV18 and TRBJ2-7; TRBD1 is a possible D gene (6 bases). The V and J ends lost 3 bases and 0 bases respectively, with 9 bases between them. The CDR3 loop spans 14 amino acids. Germline CDR1 is KGHSH and CDR2 is LQKENI. Written as DNA, the CDR3 is TGTGCCAGCTCACCCTCAGGGGCCTCCTACGAGCAGTACTTC. As protein: CASSPSGASYEQYF.

In DNA, the CDR3 is TGCGCCAGCAGCCAAGACGAGACTAGCCAGCAGTACTTC. As protein: CASSQDETSQQYF. The rearrangement uses TRBV4-3 and TRBJ2-7; TRBD2 agrees at 7 bases. In germline, CDR1 is LGHNA, CDR2 YSLEER. V was clipped by 0 bases and J by 8 bases; unmatched bases: 4. There are 13 residues in the CDR3.

The V call is TRBV18, the J call TRBJ1-2; 7 bases fit TRBD1. The germline V gene encodes CDR1 KGHSH and CDR2 LQKENI. The junction had 10 bases not matched to a gene; V was cut back by 2 bases and J by 4 bases. The CDR3 contains 16 residues. The CDR3 coding sequence is TGTGCCAGCTCACCATTCCGACAGGGTGACGGCTATGGCTACACCTTC. Amino acid sequence: CASSPFRQGDGYGYTF.

The chain employs TRBV5-5 and TRBJ1-2; D remains unclear. Trimming removed 1 base from V and 3 bases from J, with 7 bases in between. Per the germline V gene, CDR1 is SGHKS and CDR2 is YYEKEE (reference sequence). The CDR3 spans 13 residues. CDR3 amino acids: CASSLTADYGYTF. CDR3 nucleotide sequence: TGTGCCAGCAGCTTGACAGCGGACTATGGCTACACCTTC.

The chain combines TRBV7-2 with TRBJ2-1; D is possibly TRBD2 (5 bases). CDR3 length: 15 residues. Germline V gene lookup returns CDR1 SGHTA and CDR2 FQGNSA. Trimming shortened V by 3 bases and J by 3 bases, and 12 bases separated the two germline ends. In nucleotides, the CDR3 is TGTGCCAGCAGCTTTGGGCGGGCAGGCTACAATGAGCAGTTCTTC. It encodes CASSFGRAGYNEQFF. Supplemented by reference TRBV7-2 and TRBJ2-1, the full variable domain reads GAGVSQSPSNKVTEKGKDVELRCDPISGHTALYWYRQSLGQGLEFLIYFQGNSAPDKSGLPSDRFSAERTGGSVSTLTIQRTQQEDSAVYLCASSFGRAGYNEQFFGPGTRLTVL.

The rearrangement joins TRBV12-5 to TRBJ2-7; the D is unclear. CDR1 LGHNT and CDR2 FRNRAP come from the germline V gene. This CDR3 has 13 residues. V lost 6 bases, J lost 3 bases, and 12 bases lay in between. The CDR3 DNA reads TGTGCTAGTGGGCCGACCAACAGCTACGAGCAGTACTTC. It specifies CASGPTNSYEQYF.

The V call is TRBV11-2, the J call TRBJ2-5; 9 bases are a match to TRBD1. In germline, CDR1 is SGHAT, CDR2 FQNNGV. The junction had 5 bases not matched to a gene; V was cut back by 3 bases and J by 3 bases. The CDR3 has 15 residues. The CDR3 coding sequence is TGTGCCAGCAGCTTGATCGGGACAGGGAAAGAGACCCAGTACTTC. This gives the protein CASSLIGTGKETQYF.

The V call is TRBV12-5, the J call TRBJ2-3, with a weak D call TRBD1 (6 bases). Trimming cost V 6 bases and J 0 bases, with 16 bases left between them. This CDR3 contains 16 residues. The germline V gene has CDR1 LGHNT and CDR2 FRNRAP. DNA for the CDR3: TGTGCTAGTGGCGGAAACATCAGGGGTAGCACAGATACGCAGTATTTT. Translation gives CASGGNIRGSTDTQYF.

The chain links TRBV4-1 to TRBJ2-3; perhaps TRBD2 as D (5 bases). The CDR3 runs to 15 residues. Trimming took off 0 bases at V and 2 bases at J, with 9 bases between the two ends. CDR1 and CDR2 from the germline V gene are MGHRA and YSYEKL. CDR3 region: CASSQDPGFTDTQYF. The DNA for the CDR3 is TGCGCCAGCAGCCAAGATCCGGGGTTCACAGATACGCAGTATTTT.

CDR3 DNA: TGCGCCAGCAGCTTGTTGGCTAGCGGTGCGAACACCGGGGAGCTGTTTTTT. Translating gives CASSLLASGANTGELFF. The J gene is TRBJ2-2, the V gene TRBV5-1; 7 bases fit TRBD2. The CDR3 is 17 residues long. V shed 1 base and J 0 bases; nucleotides not matched to a gene: 6. Germline values: CDR1 SGHRS, CDR2 YFSETQ.

The V call is TRBV19, the J call TRBJ1-5; a possible D gene is TRBD1 (5 bases). V lost 7 bases to trimming and J lost 3 bases, with 13 bases between them. The CDR3 sequence is 14 residues long. Germline V gene lookup returns CDR1 LNHDA and CDR2 SQIVND (reference sequence). The DNA of the CDR3 is TGTGCCAGTAAAATGTGGGGGGACAATCAGCCCCAGCATTTT. Amino acid sequence: CASKMWGDNQPQHF.

V is TRBV11-2 and J is TRBJ2-7; 7 bases fit TRBD2. The CDR3 sequence is 14 residues long. Germline V gene lookup returns CDR1 SGHAT and CDR2 FQNNGV. The J segment lost 1 base and the V segment lost 6 bases, leaving 6 bases of the junction unmatched. The CDR3 region is CASRQGLVSYEQYF. The CDR3, as DNA: TGTGCCAGCAGACAAGGACTAGTTTCCTACGAGCAGTACTTC.

The genes are TRBV4-3 and TRBJ1-5, with D possibly TRBD1 on 6 matching bases. The CDR3 has 13 amino acids. Trimming took off 2 bases at V and 6 bases at J, with 8 bases between the two ends. CDR1 and CDR2 from the germline V gene are LGHNA and YSLEER. As DNA, the CDR3 is TGCGCCAGCAGCCAATCACAGGGTCAGCCCCAGCATTTT. Translation gives CASSQSQGQPQHF.

This rearrangement joins TRBV11-2 to TRBJ1-1; a weak D match, TRBD1 (5 bases). The CDR3 runs 15 residues. Trimming stripped 3 bases from V and 0 bases from J, with 11 bases between. Germline V lookup: CDR1 SGHAT, CDR2 FQNNGV. DNA of the CDR3: TGTGCCAGCAGCTTTACGGACAAGATGAACACTGAAGCTTTCTTT. Amino acid sequence: CASSFTDKMNTEAFF. The whole variable domain, remainder taken from reference TRBV11-2 and TRBJ1-1, is EAGVAQSPRYKIIEKRQSVAFWCNPISGHATLYWYQQILGQGPKLLIQFQNNGVVDDSQLPKDRFSAERLKGVDSTLKIQPAKLEDSAVYLCASSFTDKMNTEAFFGQGTRLTVV.

The genes are TRBV5-4 and TRBJ1-3; perhaps TRBD1 as D (6 bases). The V gene's germline CDR1 is SGHNT and CDR2 YYREEE (reference sequence). CDR3 length equals 15 residues. Deletions cut 2 bases from V and 3 bases from J, with 12 bases between. The CDR3 loop reads CASSLTGSGGNTIYF. CDR3 nucleotides: TGTGCCAGCAGCTTAACAGGGAGTGGTGGAAACACCATATATTTT.

The chain joins TRBV5-1 to TRBJ2-5, with 7 bases matching TRBD1. Germline V lookup: CDR1 SGHRS, CDR2 YFSETQ. There are 16 residues in the CDR3. V was clipped by 4 bases and J by 5 bases; unmatched bases: 14. CDR3 protein: CASSPGRGGRSETQYF. CDR3 nucleotides: TGCGCCAGCAGCCCTGGTAGAGGGGGCAGAAGCGAGACCCAGTACTTC.

The V call is TRBV16, the J call TRBJ1-1, with a possible D match to TRBD1 (6 bases). Trimming removed 4 bases from V and 5 bases from J, with 11 bases in between. The germline V gene encodes CDR1 KGHSY and CDR2 FQNENV. The CDR3 consists of 13 residues. The CDR3 here is CASSRNRDTEAFF. Here the CDR3 DNA reads TGTGCCAGCAGCCGGAACAGGGATACTGAAGCTTTCTTT.

This rearrangement joins TRBV14 to TRBJ2-3, with 14 bases lining up with TRBD2. With V trimmed by 2 bases and J by 0 bases, 16 bases remained unmatched. CDR1 is SGHDN, CDR2 FVKESK, per germline. The CDR3 loop spans 22 amino acids. In DNA form, the CDR3 reads TGTGCCAGCAGCCAATCGATACCGCCGGGACTAGCGGGAGTTTCCAGCACAGATACGCAGTATTTT. Protein: CASSQSIPPGLAGVSSTDTQYF.